This TCR beta chain stems from a study of blood T cell repertoires in COVID-19. About the study: Sample material is recorded as cDNA or gDNA derived from T cells, B-cell-depleted T cells, or PBMCs.

The J segment lost 0 bases and the V segment lost 2 bases, leaving 5 bases of the junction unmatched. The CDR3 runs 17 residues. CDR1 and CDR2 from the germline V gene are SGHRS and YFSETQ. In the source study's methods: Amplified reference gene primers provided the basis for estimating nucleated cell counts. Assay: immunoSEQ multiplex PCR; the TCRdb copy retains only in-frame clones and omits some. V, J and clone size are taken as reported in that table, and D and trimming were inferred from the DNA itself. Altogether about 93,000 clones are present, roughly 80% being singletons, with the ten largest covering less than 20%.

The rearrangement uses TRBV5-1 and TRBJ2-6, with 7 nucleotides matching TRBD2. Sequences were obtained from peripheral blood. This TCR was sampled from a human donor in a cohort sampled during active COVID-19. The CDR3 coding sequence is TGCGCCAGCAGCTTCGGCGGGGGTGGCTCTGGGGCCAACGTCCTGACTTTC. Amino acid sequence: CASSFGGGGSGANVLTF.